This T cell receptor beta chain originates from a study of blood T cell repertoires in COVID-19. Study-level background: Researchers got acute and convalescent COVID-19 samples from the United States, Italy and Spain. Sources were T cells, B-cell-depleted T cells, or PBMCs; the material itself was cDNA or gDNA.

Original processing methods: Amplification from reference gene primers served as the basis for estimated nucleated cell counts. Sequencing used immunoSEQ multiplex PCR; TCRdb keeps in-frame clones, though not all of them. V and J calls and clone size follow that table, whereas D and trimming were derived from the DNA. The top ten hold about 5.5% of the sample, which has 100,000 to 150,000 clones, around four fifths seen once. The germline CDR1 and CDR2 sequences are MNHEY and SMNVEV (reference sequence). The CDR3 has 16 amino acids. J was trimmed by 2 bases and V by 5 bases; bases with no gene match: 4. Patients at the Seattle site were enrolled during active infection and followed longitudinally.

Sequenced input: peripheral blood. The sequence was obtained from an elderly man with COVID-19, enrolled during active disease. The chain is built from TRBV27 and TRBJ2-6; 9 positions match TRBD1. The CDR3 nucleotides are TGTGCCAGCAGTCCCGGGACAGGGCCTGGGGCCAACGTCCTGACTTTC. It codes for CASSPGTGPGANVLTF.